These 20 T cell receptor beta chains were sequenced from one sample in a study of blood T cell repertoires in COVID-19. TCRdb's table, derived via immunoSEQ multiplex PCR, lists solely in-frame clones and lacks some. The table includes hundreds of thousands of clones, 80% to 90% detected once. Sample: PBMCs or T cells enriched from blood (not recorded which). These receptors came from a man between 18 and 35 years old who had recovered from COVID-19.

This clone was picked up one time. The chain combines TRBV7-9 with TRBJ1-2, with 7 bases aligning to TRBD1. Germline CDR1 SEHNR, CDR2 FQNEAQ (reference sequence). This CDR3 has 14 amino acids. Germline trimming cut 0 bases from V and 4 bases from J; bases unmatched to any gene: 2. CDR3 protein: CASSLARDSYGYTF. The CDR3 DNA is TGTGCCAGCAGCTTAGCCCGGGACAGCTATGGCTACACCTTC.

This chain links TRBV14 with TRBJ1-6; no clear D. The V gene lost 1 base and the J gene lost 3 bases, with 7 bases spanning the gap. Germline V CDR1 and CDR2: SGHDN, FVKESK. CDR3 length equals 15 residues. The CDR3: CASSQGVNYNSPLHF. Written as DNA, the CDR3 is TGTGCCAGCAGCCAAGGAGTGAACTATAATTCACCCCTCCACTTT. Looking up the rest from reference TRBV14 and TRBJ1-6 gives the full variable domain: EAGVTQFPSHSVIEKGQTVTLRCDPISGHDNLYWYRRVMGKEIKFLLHFVKESKQDESGMPNNRFLAERTGGTYSTLKVQPAELEDSGVYFCASSQGVNYNSPLHFGNGTRLTVT.

This clone has only a few counts. This sequence joins TRBV12-3 or TRBV12-4 and TRBJ1-2, with 9 positions matching TRBD1. The CDR3 has 12 residues. After removal of 6 bases from V and 10 bases from J, the junction contained 6 bases not matched to a gene. In nucleotides, the CDR3 is TGTGCCAGCAGCCGGGACAGGGAATACTACACCTTC. Translating it yields CASSRDREYYTF.

The chain joins TRBV21-1 to TRBJ1-3; the table gives TRBD1 as D, unverified against the DNA. TRBV21-1 is annotated as a pseudogene. The CDR3 totals 12 residues. The CDR3 sequence is CASKTGGNTIYF. Here the CDR3 DNA reads TGTGCCAGCAAAACAGGCGGAAACACCATATATTTT.

The V and J genes are TRBV11-1 and TRBJ2-5; D is undetermined. V dropped 4 bases and J dropped 7 bases, with 7 bases sitting between them. CDR3 length equals 11 residues. Per the germline V gene, CDR1 is SGHAT and CDR2 is FQDESV (reference sequence). The CDR3 sequence is CASSSTGTQYF. The CDR3 DNA reads TGTGCCAGCAGCTCAACGGGGACCCAGTACTTC.

The chain carries TRBV2 and TRBJ2-7, with 10 bases aligning to TRBD1. The germline CDR1 and CDR2 sequences are SNHLY and FYNNEI. Germline trimming cut 6 bases from V and 7 bases from J; bases unmatched to any gene: 9. CDR3 length: 14 residues. The CDR3: CASRPGQGRGEQYF. The CDR3, as DNA: TGTGCCAGCAGGCCGGGACAGGGGAGAGGAGAGCAGTACTTC.

The rearrangement links TRBV9 to TRBJ2-2, with 11 bases lining up with TRBD1. This CDR3 is built from 16 residues. The J segment lost 4 bases and the V segment lost 3 bases, leaving 5 bases of the junction unmatched. Germline CDR1 is SGDLS and CDR2 is YYNGEE. The CDR3 loop is CASSETGQGVTGELFF. In DNA form, the CDR3 reads TGTGCCAGCAGCGAGACGGGACAGGGGGTCACCGGGGAGCTGTTTTTT. The entire variable domain, with the rest obtained from reference TRBV9 and TRBJ2-2, is as follows: DSGVTQTPKHLITATGQRVTLRCSPRSGDLSVYWYQQSLDQGLQFLIQYYNGEERAKGNILERFSAQQFPDLHSELNLSSLELGDSALYFCASSETGQGVTGELFFGEGSRLTVL.

V gene TRBV5-1 combines with J gene TRBJ1-4; tentative D call: TRBD1 (5 bases). The germline V and J ends were trimmed by 2 bases and 2 bases, with 10 bases remaining between them. The germline V gene encodes CDR1 SGHRS and CDR2 YFSETQ. This CDR3 has 15 amino acids. The CDR3 DNA sequence: TGCGCCAGCAGCTTCTCAGGGTATACTAATGAAAAACTGTTTTTT. This translates into CASSFSGYTNEKLFF.

This chain connects TRBV18 to TRBJ1-3; D might be TRBD1 (6 bases). The CDR3 has 17 amino acids. V lost 3 bases and J 0 bases, leaving 15 bases between the germline ends. Germline lookup yields CDR1 KGHSH and CDR2 LQKENI. The CDR3 DNA is TGTGCCAGCTCACCTTCCTCTCAGGGGCTCTCTGGAAACACCATATATTTT. Its translation: CASSPSSQGLSGNTIYF.

This sequence joins TRBV9 and TRBJ2-3; 7 nucleotides match TRBD1. J was trimmed by 3 bases and V by 3 bases; bases with no gene match: 13. The CDR3 totals 17 residues. The germline V gene has CDR1 SGDLS and CDR2 YYNGEE. CDR3 nucleotide sequence: TGTGCCAGCAGCGACCCCCGTATGGGACAGATAACAGATACGCAGTATTTT. It encodes CASSDPRMGQITDTQYF.

Written as DNA, the CDR3 is TGCGCCAGCAGCCAGCAGGACAGGGGGAGCGAGCAGTACTTC. Its protein product is CASSQQDRGSEQYF. The rearrangement links TRBV4-3 to TRBJ2-7, with 10 bases that match TRBD1. Looked up from germline, CDR1 is LGHNA and CDR2 is YSLEER. The CDR3 consists of 14 residues. V dropped 3 bases and J dropped 6; count of bases not matched to a gene: 5.

CDR3 protein: CASSDVTGPNYGYTF. The CDR3 coding sequence is TGTGCCAGCAGTGATGTTACAGGGCCAAACTATGGCTACACCTTC. V gene TRBV6-1 combines with J gene TRBJ1-2; D might be TRBD1 (6 bases). Looked up from germline, CDR1 is MNHNS and CDR2 is SASEGT. Trimming took off 3 bases at V and 2 bases at J, with 13 bases between the two ends. CDR3 length: 15 amino acids.

The rearrangement joins TRBV4-1 to TRBJ2-7; no clear D. CDR3 length: 15 amino acids. Trimming took 0 bases from V and 1 from J, leaving 10 bases between them. The germline gives CDR1 MGHRA, CDR2 YSYEKL. Here the CDR3 DNA reads TGCGCCAGCAGCCAAGACGAACAGCCTTCCTACGAGCAGTACTTC. This sequence encodes CASSQDEQPSYEQYF.

Regarding this clone: Additional DNA sequences in this sample encode the identical CDR3. The chain has TRBV18 and TRBJ2-7; D is uncertain. Trimming took 1 base from V and 2 from J, leaving 9 bases between them. This CDR3 is 14 amino acids long. Per germline, CDR1 KGHSH and CDR2 LQKENI. The CDR3 spells CASSPRTDTYEQYF. In DNA form, the CDR3 reads TGTGCCAGCTCACCACGAACAGATACCTACGAGCAGTACTTC.

The chain couples TRBV5-1 to TRBJ1-2; TRBD1 agrees at 9 bases. There are 15 residues in the CDR3. Per the germline V gene, CDR1 is SGHRS and CDR2 is YFSETQ. Losses at the gene ends were 1 base for V and 4 bases for J; bases not matched to a gene: 5. The CDR3 DNA reads TGCGCCAGCAGCTTGCCGGGACAGGGCATCTATGGCTACACCTTC. Its protein product is CASSLPGQGIYGYTF.

The chain uses TRBV2 and TRBJ2-4; 15 nucleotides align to TRBD2. The CDR3 has 19 amino acids. V lost 1 base, J lost 0 bases, and 4 bases stayed unmatched. From germline, CDR1 is SNHLY and CDR2 FYNNEI. CDR3 protein: CASSEGTSGGAGAKNIQYF. CDR3 DNA: TGTGCCAGCAGTGAAGGGACTAGCGGGGGGGCCGGAGCCAAAAACATTCAGTACTTC.

This rearrangement joins TRBV5-5 to TRBJ1-5, with D maybe TRBD1 (5 bases). CDR3 length: 14 residues. The V gene's germline CDR1 is SGHKS and CDR2 YYEKEE (reference sequence). Trimming left V 2 bases short and J 4 bases short, with 10 bases between. The CDR3 region is CASSFGTNNQPQHF. CDR3 bases: TGTGCCAGCAGCTTCGGGACTAATAATCAGCCCCAGCATTTT.

The chain links TRBV4-1 to TRBJ2-7; D remains unclear. Germline values: CDR1 MGHRA, CDR2 YSYEKL. The CDR3 is 14 residues long. Trimming removed 3 bases from V and 3 bases from J, with 12 bases in between. The CDR3 nucleotides read TGCGCCAGCAGCCAGTTTGCGGAGAGCTACGAGCAGTACTTC. It codes for CASSQFAESYEQYF.

The chain employs TRBV9 and TRBJ2-7, with D unclear. CDR1 is SGDLS and CDR2 is YYNGEE in the germline V gene. The CDR3 consists of 15 residues. Trimming removed 0 bases from V and 0 bases from J, with 10 bases in between. The CDR3 coding sequence is TGTGCCAGCAGCGTAGATACGGCTAGCTCCTACGAGCAGTACTTC. It encodes CASSVDTASSYEQYF.

This chain joins TRBV7-6 and TRBJ2-7; perhaps TRBD2 as D (5 bases). CDR1 is SGHVS, CDR2 FNYEAQ, per germline. The CDR3 loop spans 15 amino acids. The V end was cut by 5 bases, the J end by 0 bases, with 14 bases between. DNA for the CDR3: TGTGCCAGCAGCGGAGGTTCTTCCCCCTCCTACGAGCAGTACTTC. It translates to CASSGGSSPSYEQYF.